This entry is about one TCR beta chain. Per germline, CDR1 SQVTM and CDR2 ANQGSEA. The germline V and J ends were trimmed by 5 bases and 0 bases, with 10 bases remaining between them. The CDR3 is 13 amino acids. This specimen comes from a study of Ad26.COV2.S vaccination and SARS-CoV-2 variants. Generated by immunoSEQ multiplex PCR, the TCRdb table keeps only in-frame clones and is missing some. The table records just over 350,000 clones, about 88% of them present only once. The treatment here: around 19 received Ad26.COV2.S at low or high dose, single or two shots; about 5 received placebo; per-sample allocation not given. Vaccine and placebo recipients were sampled on day 63 after the first injection. Cohort 1b enrolled adults aged 18-55 years in Boston.

The rearrangement uses TRBV29-1 and TRBJ1-1; no reliable D call. The sequencing here drew on peripheral blood, taken in a trial of Ad26.COV2.S vaccine versus placebo. The origin of this receptor is a person aged 18 to 65 who received the Ad26.COV2.S COVID-19 vaccine or a placebo. Here the CDR3 DNA reads TGCAGCGTTAAGAGGGTCCTGAACACTGAAGCTTTCTTT. Its translation is CSVKRVLNTEAFF. Using reference TRBV29-1 and TRBJ1-1 for the parts outside the CDR3, the full variable domain is SAVISQKPSRDICQRGTSLTIQCQVDSQVTMMFWYRQQPGQSLTLIATANQGSEATYESGFVIDKFPISRPNLTFSTLTVSNMSPEDSSIYLCSVKRVLNTEAFFGQGTRLTVV.